The clone carrying this T cell receptor beta chain was counted many times. Its antigen is not known. This entry belongs to a study of early T cells in non-severe SARS-CoV-2 infection. Across the whole study: The study sequenced bulk RNA from unsorted whole blood, with chains unpaired.

J lost 9 bases, V lost 5 bases, and 5 bases had no gene match. The CDR3 contains 14 residues. Germline values: CDR1 MNHNS, CDR2 SASEGT. Study results and caveats: VDJdb matches were skewed toward anti-spike CD8 T cell responses.

Individual cDNA molecules were tagged with unique molecular identifiers, the study reported. TCRdb called the 5' RACE reads again in MiXCR, with one record for every CDR3 protein. This sample has some 60,000 distinct CDR3 sequences; about 9.9% occur once, and the top ten carry roughly 1.2%. The J gene is TRBJ1-6, the V gene TRBV6-1; 9 nucleotides agree with TRBD1. This sequence was found in an adult who was a healthcare worker with PCR-confirmed SARS-CoV-2 infection or an uninfected control (not recorded which). The specimen was whole blood. CDR3 amino acids: CASSPTGGGSPLHF. In DNA form, the CDR3 reads TGTGCCAGCAGTCCGACAGGGGGTGGTTCACCCCTCCACTTT.